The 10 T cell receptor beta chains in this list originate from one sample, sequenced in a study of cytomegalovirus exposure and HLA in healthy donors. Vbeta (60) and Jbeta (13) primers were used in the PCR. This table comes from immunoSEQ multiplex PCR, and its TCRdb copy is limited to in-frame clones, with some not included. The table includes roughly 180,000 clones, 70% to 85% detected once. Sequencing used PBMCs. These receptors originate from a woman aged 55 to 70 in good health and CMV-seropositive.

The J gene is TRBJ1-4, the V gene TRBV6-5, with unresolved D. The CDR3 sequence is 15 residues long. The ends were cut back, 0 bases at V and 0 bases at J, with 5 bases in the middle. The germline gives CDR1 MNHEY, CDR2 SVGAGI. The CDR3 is CASSYSSSTNEKLFF. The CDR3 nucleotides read TGTGCCAGCAGTTACTCCTCCTCAACTAATGAAAAACTGTTTTTT.

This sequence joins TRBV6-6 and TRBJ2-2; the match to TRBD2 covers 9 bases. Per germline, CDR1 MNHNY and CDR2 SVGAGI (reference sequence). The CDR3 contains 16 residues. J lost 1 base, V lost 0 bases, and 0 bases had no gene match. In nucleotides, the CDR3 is TGTGCCAGCAGTTACTCGACTAGCGGGAACACCGGGGAGCTGTTTTTT. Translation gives CASSYSTSGNTGELFF.

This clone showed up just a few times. Here the CDR3 DNA reads TGCGCCAGCAGCGTGGACAGGTGGCAGTACTTC. Translated: CASSVDRWQYF. This chain connects TRBV5-1 to TRBJ2-7, with 7 nucleotides matching TRBD1. The germline V gene encodes CDR1 SGHRS and CDR2 YFSETQ. The CDR3 runs to 11 residues. V lost 4 bases and J lost 9; bases outside the gene matches: 4.

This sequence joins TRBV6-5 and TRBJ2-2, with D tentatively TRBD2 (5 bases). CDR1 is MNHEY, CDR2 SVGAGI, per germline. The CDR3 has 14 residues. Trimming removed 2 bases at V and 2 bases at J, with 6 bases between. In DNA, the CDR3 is TGTGCCAGCAGTTACCGACTAAACACCGGGGAGCTGTTTTTT. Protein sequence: CASSYRLNTGELFF.

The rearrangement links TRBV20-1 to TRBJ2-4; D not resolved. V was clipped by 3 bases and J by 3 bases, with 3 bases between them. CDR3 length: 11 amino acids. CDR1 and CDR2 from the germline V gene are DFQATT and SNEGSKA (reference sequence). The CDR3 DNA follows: TGCAGTGCTAGTAACAAAAACATTCAGTACTTC. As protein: CSASNKNIQYF.

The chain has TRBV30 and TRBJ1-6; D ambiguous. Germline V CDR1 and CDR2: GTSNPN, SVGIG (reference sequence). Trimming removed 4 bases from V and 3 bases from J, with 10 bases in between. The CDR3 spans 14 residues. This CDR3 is CAWKISDYNSPLHF. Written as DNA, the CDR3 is TGTGCCTGGAAAATAAGCGACTATAATTCACCCCTCCACTTT.

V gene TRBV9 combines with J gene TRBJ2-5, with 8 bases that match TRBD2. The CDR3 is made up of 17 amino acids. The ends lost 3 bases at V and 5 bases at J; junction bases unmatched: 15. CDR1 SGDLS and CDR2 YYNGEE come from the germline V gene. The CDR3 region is CASSEQGTSWNVETQYF. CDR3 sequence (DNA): TGTGCCAGCAGCGAGCAGGGGACTAGTTGGAATGTGGAGACCCAGTACTTC.

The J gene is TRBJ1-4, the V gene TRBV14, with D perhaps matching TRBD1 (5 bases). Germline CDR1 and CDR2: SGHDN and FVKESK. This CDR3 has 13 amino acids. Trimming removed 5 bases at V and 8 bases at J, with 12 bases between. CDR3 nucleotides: TGTGCCAGCAGCTTACGGACATCCGAAAAACTGTTTTTT. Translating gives CASSLRTSEKLFF.

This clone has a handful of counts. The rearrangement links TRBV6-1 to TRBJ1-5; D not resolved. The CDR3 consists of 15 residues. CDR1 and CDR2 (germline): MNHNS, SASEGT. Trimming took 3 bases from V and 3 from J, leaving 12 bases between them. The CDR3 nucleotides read TGTGCCAGCAGTGAGGTCGGAGGGTACAATCAGCCCCAGCATTTT. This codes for CASSEVGGYNQPQHF.

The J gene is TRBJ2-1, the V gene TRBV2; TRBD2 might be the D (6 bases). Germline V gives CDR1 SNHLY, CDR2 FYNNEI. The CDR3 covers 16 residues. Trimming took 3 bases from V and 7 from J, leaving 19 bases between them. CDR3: CASSERAGPGQNEQFF. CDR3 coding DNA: TGTGCCAGCAGTGAGAGGGCGGGGCCGGGTCAAAATGAGCAGTTCTTC. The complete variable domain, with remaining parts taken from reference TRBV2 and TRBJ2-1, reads EPEVTQTPSHQVTQMGQEVILRCVPISNHLYFYWYRQILGQKVEFLVSFYNNEISEKSEIFDDQFSVERPDGSNFTLKIRSTKLEDSAMYFCASSERAGPGQNEQFFGPGTRLTVL.